Presented here are 26 T cell receptor beta chains from one specimen sequenced in a study of identical twins. TCRdb passed the 5' RACE reads through MiXCR, listing each CDR3 protein once. The table includes some 1,600,000 distinct CDR3 sequences, under 35% detected once. Sequencing used cord blood. The source is a newborn girl in good health.

The gene calls are TRBV3-1 and TRBJ2-3; D is undetermined. The CDR3 contains 14 residues. Trimming took off 1 base at V and 2 bases at J, with 7 bases between the two ends. Germline loops: CDR1 LGHDT, CDR2 YNNKEL (reference sequence). The CDR3 region is CASSQVPHTDTQYF. CDR3 bases: TGTGCCAGCAGCCAAGTTCCCCACACAGATACGCAGTATTTT.

The V gene is TRBV7-9, the J gene TRBJ1-1; TRBD1 matches 12 bases. Germline-derived CDR1 and CDR2 are SEHNR and FQNEAQ (reference sequence). This CDR3 has 17 residues. After removal of 3 bases from V and 4 bases from J, the junction contained 9 bases not matched to a gene. CDR3 amino acids: CASSFNPWDRGLTEAFF. The CDR3, as DNA: TGTGCCAGCAGCTTTAACCCCTGGGACAGGGGGCTCACTGAAGCTTTCTTT.

The V and J genes are TRBV6-1 and TRBJ2-1; no firm D call. This CDR3 has 13 amino acids. Germline values: CDR1 MNHNS, CDR2 SASEGT. Between the trimmed V and J ends, which lost 2 bases and 6 bases, there was a span of 8 bases. CDR3 DNA: TGTGCCAGCAGTGAACGATGGGGCAATGAGCAGTTCTTC. It is translated as CASSERWGNEQFF.

This sequence joins TRBV20-1 and TRBJ1-5, with a possible D match to TRBD1 (6 bases). The CDR3 is made up of 16 amino acids. Germline V CDR1 and CDR2: DFQATT, SNEGSKA (reference sequence). V lost 0 bases to trimming and J lost 1 base, with 13 bases between them. As DNA, the CDR3 is TGCAGTGCTAGAGATCAAAAACAGGGAAGCAATCAGCCCCAGCATTTT. Encoded protein: CSARDQKQGSNQPQHF.

The chain uses TRBV10-3 and TRBJ2-7; tentatively, D is TRBD1 (8 bases). CDR1 ENHRY and CDR2 SYGVKD come from the germline V gene. The CDR3 totals 15 residues. The V and J ends lost 3 bases and 3 bases respectively, with 15 bases between them. CDR3 in amino acids: CAISDHRGGYYEQYF. The DNA of the CDR3 is TGTGCCATCAGTGACCACAGGGGGGGATACTACGAGCAGTACTTC.

The chain has TRBV12-3 or TRBV12-4 and TRBJ2-1; maybe TRBD2 (6 bases). V was pared by 3 bases and J by 8 bases, with 14 bases between. This CDR3 is 14 amino acids long. The CDR3 spells CASSLAGLNDEQFF. CDR3 in DNA: TGTGCCAGCAGTTTGGCGGGACTCAACGATGAGCAGTTCTTC.

This clonotype was observed a few times. The rearrangement uses TRBV5-1 and TRBJ2-1; maybe TRBD2 (5 bases). The CDR3 sequence is 16 residues long. V gave up 4 bases and J gave up 3 bases, with 17 bases separating them. Germline CDR1 is SGHRS and CDR2 is YFSETQ. This CDR3 reads CASSPRPGTSYNEQFF. The CDR3 region has the DNA TGCGCCAGCAGCCCCCGACCGGGAACCAGCTACAATGAGCAGTTCTTC.

The table lists this clonotype with a few counts. CDR3 loop: CAISERIVGGTNYGYTF. The CDR3 nucleotides are TGTGCCATCAGTGAAAGGATCGTGGGGGGGACGAACTATGGCTACACCTTC. The V call is TRBV10-3, the J call TRBJ1-2; weak D call: TRBD1 (5 bases). The CDR3 has 17 amino acids. Germline lookup yields CDR1 ENHRY and CDR2 SYGVKD. The germline V and J ends were trimmed by 3 bases and 2 bases, with 19 bases remaining between them.

Only a few counts were recorded for this clonotype. The chain recombines TRBV6-6 with TRBJ2-1; TRBD1 aligns across 11 bases. Germline V gene sequence: CDR1 MNHNY, CDR2 SVGAGI (reference sequence). The CDR3 totals 16 residues. V lost 5 bases, J lost 7 bases, and 10 bases stayed unmatched. In DNA form, the CDR3 reads TGTGCCAGCAGTCCCCTGGGGACAGGGGGGGGAAATGAGCAGTTCTTC. Translated, it gives CASSPLGTGGGNEQFF.

This clonotype has more than one count but fewer than ten. The V and J genes are TRBV15 and TRBJ1-5; maybe TRBD1 (5 bases). This CDR3 is 11 amino acids long. V was shortened by 9 bases and J by 11 bases, with 14 bases between the two germline ends. Germline V gene data show CDR1 as LNHNV and CDR2 as YYDKDF (reference sequence). The CDR3, as DNA: TGTGCCACGACGGGGGATGTGGCCCAGCATTTT. This gives the protein CATTGDVAQHF.

The rearrangement uses TRBV7-8 and TRBJ1-5; the D gene is possibly TRBD1 (6 bases). The germline CDR1 and CDR2 sequences are SGHVS and FQNEAQ. V lost 3 bases, J lost 3 bases, and 24 bases lay in between. The CDR3 has 19 residues. The CDR3 DNA sequence: TGTGCCAGCAGCTTTCAGGGGAACAGGGTGAACTTGAACAATCAGCCCCAGCATTTT. Its translation: CASSFQGNRVNLNNQPQHF.

Many counts were recorded for this clonotype. The chain links TRBV6-5 to TRBJ2-4; D call uncertain. The CDR3 runs 13 residues. Germline V gene sequence: CDR1 MNHEY, CDR2 SVGAGI. V was clipped by 2 bases and J by 0 bases, with 2 bases between them. The CDR3 sequence is CASSYTAKNIQYF. The CDR3 DNA reads as TGTGCCAGCAGTTACACAGCCAAAAACATTCAGTACTTC.

V and J are TRBV5-6 and TRBJ1-4; D is undetermined. Germline V lookup: CDR1 SGHDT, CDR2 YYEEEE. The germline V and J ends were trimmed by 0 bases and 6 bases, with 9 bases remaining between them. This CDR3 contains 14 residues. This CDR3 reads CASSLGGQDEKLFF. For the CDR3, the DNA is TGTGCCAGCAGCTTGGGAGGGCAAGATGAAAAACTGTTTTTT.

This clonotype has only a few counts. This chain uses TRBV12-3 or TRBV12-4 with TRBJ2-3; no clear D. Trimming stripped 5 bases from V and 0 bases from J, with 12 bases between. The CDR3 is made up of 15 amino acids. CDR3 in amino acids: CASSAPRVSTDTQYF. The CDR3 DNA is TGTGCCAGCAGTGCCCCTCGGGTGAGCACAGATACGCAGTATTTT.

V and J are TRBV5-1 and TRBJ2-3; the D gene is possibly TRBD2 (6 bases). The germline V gene has CDR1 SGHRS and CDR2 YFSETQ. This CDR3 spans 15 amino acids. The V end lost 0 bases, the J end lost 3 bases, and 11 bases lay between the germline ends. The CDR3: CASSLGLGTTDTQYF. CDR3 nucleotides: TGCGCCAGCAGCTTGGGACTAGGAACGACAGATACGCAGTATTTT.

In this sample, this clonotype turned up a few times. The chain recombines TRBV7-2 with TRBJ1-4, with a weak D call TRBD1 (6 bases). Per the germline V gene, CDR1 is SGHTA and CDR2 is FQGNSA. This CDR3 is built from 14 residues. Trimming took off 1 base at V and 7 bases at J, with 10 bases between the two ends. The chain's CDR3 is CASSLGGGVEKLFF. CDR3 DNA sequence: TGTGCCAGCAGCTTAGGAGGGGGAGTTGAAAAACTGTTTTTT.

This clonotype came up a few times. This rearrangement joins TRBV6-2 or TRBV6-3 to TRBJ1-2, with 8 bases that match TRBD1. Looked up from germline, CDR1 is MNHEY and CDR2 is SVGEGT. The CDR3 is made up of 14 amino acids. Losses at the gene ends were 7 bases for V and 8 bases for J; bases not matched to a gene: 12. The CDR3 is CASTVFGQGGGYTF. The DNA of the CDR3 is TGTGCCAGCACCGTCTTCGGACAGGGAGGAGGCTACACCTTC.

The gene calls are TRBV10-3 and TRBJ2-1, with TRBD2 matching over 14 bases. Per the germline V gene, CDR1 is ENHRY and CDR2 is SYGVKD. Trimming at V came to 5 bases and at J to 5 bases, leaving 11 bases not matched to a gene. The CDR3 runs to 18 residues. The CDR3 region is CAISFQSQTSGGDNEQFF. CDR3 nucleotides: TGTGCCATCAGTTTTCAATCCCAGACTAGCGGGGGGGACAATGAGCAGTTCTTC.

The rearrangement uses TRBV28 and TRBJ2-7; TRBD2 agrees at 12 bases. There are 16 residues in the CDR3. Germline lookup yields CDR1 MDHEN and CDR2 SYDVKM. Losses at the gene ends were 4 bases for V and 5 bases for J; bases not matched to a gene: 9. In DNA, the CDR3 is TGTGCCAGCAGTTCTCCAGGGAGACTAGCGGGAGACGAGCAGTACTTC. Translation gives CASSSPGRLAGDEQYF.

This clonotype turned up a few times. The chain links TRBV5-1 to TRBJ1-1, with D perhaps matching TRBD1 (6 bases). CDR1 is SGHRS and CDR2 is YFSETQ in the germline V gene. The CDR3 has 13 residues. V was trimmed by 3 bases and J by 5 bases, leaving 11 bases between them. Written as DNA, the CDR3 is TGCGCCAGCAGCTCGCAGGGGCTGACTGAAGCTTTCTTT. This sequence encodes CASSSQGLTEAFF.

V and J are TRBV7-2 and TRBJ2-1, with TRBD2 matching 13 bases. After removal of 5 bases from V and 4 bases from J, the junction contained 5 bases not matched to a gene. The CDR3 runs to 16 residues. Germline values: CDR1 SGHTA, CDR2 FQGNSA. The DNA of the CDR3 is TGTGCCAGCAGCCACTCACTAGCGGGGGGGTACAATGAGCAGTTCTTC. This gives the protein CASSHSLAGGYNEQFF.

Remarks on this clonotype: A much bigger clone sits one base away, suggesting this may be a read error. V is TRBV6-4 and J is TRBJ2-1, with D uncertain. The germline V and J ends were trimmed by 0 bases and 4 bases, with 13 bases remaining between them. The germline CDR1 and CDR2 sequences are MRHNA and SNTAGT. The length of the CDR3 is 16 residues. In DNA, the CDR3 is TGTGCCAGCAGTGACTCTGAGGCTAACGAGTACAATGAGCAGTTCTTC. Amino acid sequence: CASSDSEANEYNEQFF.

The sample holds a few counts of this clonotype. The chain is built from TRBV7-2 and TRBJ1-4, with D possibly TRBD1 on 5 matching bases. Trimming left V 4 bases short and J 4 bases short, with 10 bases between. The CDR3 is 14 amino acids. Per the germline V gene, CDR1 is SGHTA and CDR2 is FQGNSA. CDR3 nucleotides: TGTGCCAGCAGCTCGGGACTGCATAATGAAAAACTGTTTTTT. Translating gives CASSSGLHNEKLFF.

The chain links TRBV5-1 to TRBJ2-4, with D perhaps being TRBD1 or TRBD2 (6 bases each). The J call is uncertain, as TRBJ2-7 better fits the DNA end. Germline V gives CDR1 SGHRS, CDR2 YFSETQ. The CDR3 totals 15 residues. In DNA form, the CDR3 reads TGCGCCAGCAGCTTGGAGGCCGGGGGCGGGTACGAGCAGTACTTC. Protein sequence: CASSLEAGGGYEQYF.

The chain carries TRBV9 and TRBJ2-5; TRBD2 is a possible D gene (6 bases). V lost 0 bases to trimming and J lost 5 bases, with 14 bases between them. The CDR3 is 15 amino acids. Germline V gene lookup returns CDR1 SGDLS and CDR2 YYNGEE. The CDR3 here is CASSVEGRGRETQYF. CDR3 DNA: TGTGCCAGCAGCGTAGAGGGTCGGGGGAGGGAGACCCAGTACTTC.

The chain recombines TRBV27 with TRBJ1-2; TRBD1 is a possible D gene (6 bases). The CDR3 covers 14 residues. V was cut by 6 bases and J by 2 bases, with 13 bases left in between. Germline loops: CDR1 MNHEY, CDR2 SMNVEV (reference sequence). CDR3 in DNA: TGTGCCAGCAGACAGGGAGCCTTAAACTATGGCTACACCTTC. This encodes CASRQGALNYGYTF.